This T cell receptor (beta chain) is drawn from a study of T cells in Graves' hyperthyroidism and ophthalmopathy. There were TCR beta CDR3 regions amplified from RNA transcripts. During a first-round RT-PCR of the TCR CDR3, the HTBI primer set was used. TCRdb itself ran the multiplex PCR reads through MiXCR, one entry per CDR3 protein. Found here are about 55,000 distinct CDR3 sequences, about 53% of them singletons; the top ten hold more than 3%. Clinical Activity Scores of at least 3, NOSPECS grades of at least 4 and durations under 3 months characterized ophthalmopathy patients. Study-level points and caveats: Most clonotypes expanded in thyroid above 0.001 were likewise present in blood. Before onset, ophthalmopathy was predicted by the model a median roughly 6.8 months earlier. Using 13 V-J features, a model discriminated ophthalmopathy from stable hyperthyroidism.

The V gene lost 1 base and the J gene lost 2 bases, with 15 bases spanning the gap. From germline, CDR1 is MNHNS and CDR2 SASEGT. The CDR3 extends over 17 amino acids. Note on this clonotype: Its antigen is unknown.

Sequencing input: blood. The chain links TRBV6-1 to TRBJ1-5; D unresolved. The clonotype comes from a woman aged 55-69 years with Graves' ophthalmopathy. Written as DNA, the CDR3 is TGTGCCAGCAGTGAAGGAGGCAGGTCTGGCGGCAATCAGCCCCAGCATTTT. The encoded protein is CASSEGGRSGGNQPQHF.